The clone carrying this TCR beta chain was counted a few times. Its antigen is currently unknown. These data originate in a study of beta chain features in type 1 diabetes. Study at large: Cells sorted and examined across all samples totaled almost 110 million. Points from the study as a whole: Patients' naive, central memory and Treg TCRB repertoires seemed closer to one another than those of healthy donors.

Expressed TCRB transcripts got sequenced, as all isolated RNA was reverse transcribed. Libraries were prepared by immunoSEQ multiplex PCR; TCRdb keeps only in-frame clonotypes and omits some of them. The repertoire holds 310,000 or so clones, around 10% seen once, with more than 0.015% in the top ten. Only one heparinised blood draw was taken per donor, and its volume averaged about 116 mL. The length of the CDR3 is 13 residues. V shed 6 bases and J shed 8 bases, with 16 bases lying between them. Germline V gives CDR1 MNHEY, CDR2 SMNVEV (reference sequence). The sample was naive CD4+ T cells from blood. This sequence was found in a woman in her twenties or thirties in good health. The gene calls are TRBV27 and TRBJ1-1, with unresolved D. The CDR3: CASSSPGNYEAFF. In DNA form, the CDR3 reads TGTGCCAGCAGCTCTCCAGGAAATTACGAAGCTTTCTTT.